This is a list of T cell receptor beta chains from one sample in a study of blood T cell repertoires in COVID-19. Clones were read by immunoSEQ multiplex PCR, and TCRdb kept only the in-frame ones, dropping some. The sample includes about 160,000 clones, over 80% of them seen just once. The sample comprised peripheral blood. The receptor source for this set is a woman aged 55-70 years with acute or convalescent COVID-19. Both conserved end residues are trimmed from each CDR3.

>TRBJ2-7|TRBV5-1
ASTRGQGGPLLYEQY
>TRBJ1-5|TRBV15
ATSRDSGNQPQH
>TRBJ2-3|TRBV24-1
ATSPAGTRTDTQY
>TRBJ1-5|TRBV15
ATSRGRTGRSHQPQH
>TRBJ2-3|TRBV7-2
ASSLAGATQY
>TRBJ1-1|TRBV18
ASSRDRNTEAF
>TRBJ2-2|TRBV24-1
ATSDRWDRGELF
>TRBJ2-5|TRBV28
ASSLKSRETQY
>TRBJ2-3|TRBV5-8
ASSLGLAGRQSTDTQY
>TRBJ2-2|TRBV3-1/TRBV3-2
ASSPVAIFTGELF
>TRBJ2-7|TRBV4-3
ASSPSPPGLAGSSYEQY
>TRBJ2-7|TRBV11-2
ASSPSRLYRDSQY
>TRBJ2-1|TRBV12-3/TRBV12-4
ASRRTGEQF
>TRBJ2-2|TRBV19
ASSDRGPGELF
>TRBJ2-4|TRBV7-2
ASSSPGAGGHGAKNIQY
>TRBJ1-2|TRBV10-2
ASSESGGQTFTRGYT
>TRBJ2-5|TRBV5-4
ASSQAQRGGQETQY
>TRBJ1-2|TRBV27
ASSPTGNYGYT
>TRBJ2-3|TRBV7-2
ASSYDRSFTDTQY
>TRBJ2-7|TRBV19
ASSPRGVGADEQY
>TRBJ1-2|TRBV29-1
SVGDGLYGYT
>TRBJ1-5|TRBV10-3
AISEGADSNQPQH
>TRBJ1-2|TRBV5-1
ASSLDLQGGGYT
>TRBJ2-3|TRBV18
ASSPQASGTDTQY
>TRBJ2-3|TRBV7-2
ASSFDSGTDTQY
>TRBJ2-7|TRBV6-1
ASSDRGPYEQY
>TRBJ2-3|TRBV5-1
ASSLTAGKRDTQY
>TRBJ1-3|TRBV6-6
ASKAGAGNTIY